The 7 T cell receptor beta chains below were found in one sample sequenced in a study of OX40 agonist ivuxolimab in advanced cancers. Profiling relied on immunoSEQ multiplex PCR, and the TCRdb table lists in-frame clones only, not all of them. The repertoire holds about 79,000 clones, with less than 95% as singletons. The material was CD4+ or CD8+ T cells sorted from blood, obtained in a trial of the OX40 agonist ivuxolimab. The receptors here all came from an adult with an advanced solid tumor such as melanoma, head and neck, liver or kidney cancer.

V and J are TRBV6-5 and TRBJ1-2, with D hard to call. V lost 5 bases, J lost 8 bases, and 12 bases lay in between. Germline assignment: CDR1 MNHEY and CDR2 SVGAGI. This CDR3 comprises 12 residues. CDR3 protein: CASSGQVSGYTF. The DNA of the CDR3 is TGTGCCAGCAGTGGGCAGGTGTCCGGCTACACCTTC.

V gene TRBV4-1 combines with J gene TRBJ2-1; D call uncertain. Looked up from germline, CDR1 is MGHRA and CDR2 is YSYEKL. The CDR3 covers 14 residues. V shed 4 bases and J shed 3 bases, with 10 bases lying between them. The CDR3 is CASSLSALYNEQFF. The CDR3 nucleotides are TGCGCCAGCAGCCTATCGGCCCTCTACAATGAGCAGTTCTTC.

The chain carries TRBV4-1 and TRBJ1-2; no firm D call. Trimming removed 3 bases at V and 8 bases at J, with 13 bases between. CDR1 and CDR2 (germline): MGHRA, YSYEKL. The CDR3 consists of 13 residues. In DNA, the CDR3 is TGCGCCAGCAGCCACCTAGAGAGGGTGGGCTACACCTTC. It specifies CASSHLERVGYTF.

This chain links TRBV6-5 with TRBJ1-1, with D perhaps TRBD1 (6 bases). The germline gives CDR1 MNHEY, CDR2 SVGAGI. The V gene lost 2 bases and the J gene lost 4 bases, with 14 bases spanning the gap. CDR3 length: 15 residues. CDR3 in amino acids: CASSYLGRGGTEAFF. The CDR3 DNA sequence: TGTGCCAGCAGTTACCTCGGCAGGGGAGGCACTGAAGCTTTCTTT.

The V gene is TRBV10-1, the J gene TRBJ2-1; perhaps D is TRBD1 or TRBD2 (5 bases each). V lost 4 bases and J 8 bases, leaving 12 bases between the germline ends. Germline assignment: CDR1 WNHNN and CDR2 SYGVQD (reference sequence). The CDR3 has 13 amino acids. The CDR3 is CASSVRGSYEQFF. In DNA form, the CDR3 reads TGCGCCAGCAGTGTACGGGGCTCCTATGAGCAGTTCTTC.

The chain joins TRBV21-1 to TRBJ1-2; TRBD1, the table's D call, lacks a check against the DNA. TRBV21-1 is a recognized pseudogene. The CDR3 covers 17 residues. CDR3 nucleotide sequence: TGTGCCAGCAGCAAAGCGAGAAACAGGATAGCTAACTATGGCTACACCTTC. Its translation is CASSKARNRIANYGYTF.

This chain uses TRBV4-1 with TRBJ1-1; D gene ambiguous. Germline V gene data show CDR1 as MGHRA and CDR2 as YSYEKL. Trimming left V 1 base short and J 0 bases short, with 9 bases between. This CDR3 is 15 amino acids long. The CDR3 bases are TGCGCCAGCAGCCAAGTGACTTTGATGAACACTGAAGCTTTCTTT. Translation gives CASSQVTLMNTEAFF.